These 30 T cell receptor beta chains came from one sample sequenced in a study of regulatory T cells in long-lasting Graves disease. Library construction for TCR beta used iRepertoire HTBI primers and Arm-PCR of CDR3 regions. TCRdb reprocessed the multiplex PCR reads via MiXCR and lists one record per CDR3 protein. This sample yields hundreds of thousands of distinct CDR3 sequences, of which around 20% are seen a single time; around 21% belongs to the top ten. Time point given: persistent/refractory GD, antithyroid drugs over 5 years with positive TRAb. RNA extracted from PBMCs served as the sequencing template. Sequenced material: peripheral blood mononuclear cells (PBMCs), taken when the disease was refractory, from a patient treated with antithyroid drugs. These receptors were obtained from a female donor with Graves disease.

This clonotype was counted ten times or more. The rearrangement uses TRBV20-1 and TRBJ2-5, with TRBD1 as a possible D gene (6 bases). The CDR3 sequence is 14 residues long. Germline assignment: CDR1 DFQATT and CDR2 SNEGSKA (reference sequence). The V and J ends lost 3 bases and 2 bases respectively, with 13 bases between them. The DNA of the CDR3 is TGCAGTGCTAGTAAACAGGGTCGACAAGAGACCCAGTACTTC. This encodes CSASKQGRQETQYF.

This clonotype has just a few counts. The rearrangement links TRBV6-2 or TRBV6-3 to TRBJ2-7; D is possibly TRBD1 (7 bases). This CDR3 comprises 15 residues. Germline loops: CDR1 MNHEY, CDR2 SVGEGT. Trimming cost V 5 bases and J 4 bases, with 18 bases left between them. The CDR3 reads CASSEWVEGAYEQYF. The DNA of the CDR3 is TGTGCCAGCAGTGAATGGGTGGAGGGGGCGTACGAGCAGTACTTC.

V and J are TRBV4-3 and TRBJ2-3; unclear D gene. Germline V lookup: CDR1 LGHNA, CDR2 YSLEER. This CDR3 spans 14 amino acids. V lost 0 bases to trimming and J lost 1 base, with 5 bases between them. The CDR3 sequence is CASSQEVGTDTQYF. CDR3 sequence (DNA): TGCGCCAGCAGCCAAGAGGTGGGCACAGATACGCAGTATTTT.

With regard to this clonotype: A read error may explain this, as a much larger clone is one base away. The CDR3 sequence: CASSSPGAGERGGPGFYEQFF. CDR3 bases: TGTGCCAGCAGTTCCCCTGGTGCGGGAGAGAGGGGGGGACCGGGGTTCTACGAGCAGTTCTTC. The gene calls are TRBV12-3 or TRBV12-4 and TRBJ2-1, with D possibly TRBD2 on 7 matching bases. The CDR3 loop spans 21 amino acids. Trimming shortened V by 4 bases and J by 10 bases, and 38 bases separated the two germline ends.

In nucleotides, the CDR3 is TGTGCCAGCAGCGTAACCGGGCGGGAGACCCAGTACTTC. The encoded protein is CASSVTGRETQYF. The chain joins TRBV9 to TRBJ2-5; unclear D gene. Germline V lookup: CDR1 SGDLS, CDR2 YYNGEE. This CDR3 has 13 residues. V lost 1 base, J lost 5 bases, and 9 bases lay in between. Full variable domain (remainder filled in from reference TRBV9 and TRBJ2-5): DSGVTQTPKHLITATGQRVTLRCSPRSGDLSVYWYQQSLDQGLQFLIQYYNGEERAKGNILERFSAQQFPDLHSELNLSSLELGDSALYFCASSVTGRETQYFGPGTRLLVL.

This clonotype was picked up many times. The chain combines TRBV12-5 with TRBJ2-5; D may be TRBD1 or TRBD2 (5 bases each). Germline V CDR1 and CDR2: LGHNT, FRNRAP. The CDR3 has 14 amino acids. The germline V and J ends were trimmed by 9 bases and 3 bases, with 17 bases remaining between them. The CDR3 loop reads CASTEPGREETQYF. CDR3 sequence (DNA): TGTGCTAGCACCGAACCGGGGCGAGAAGAGACCCAGTACTTC.

This clonotype was observed a few times. The chain employs TRBV2 and TRBJ2-1; tentative D call: TRBD2 (6 bases). Germline V CDR1 and CDR2: SNHLY, FYNNEI. Between the trimmed V and J ends, which lost 7 bases and 4 bases, there was a span of 14 bases. The CDR3 sequence is 14 residues long. The CDR3 DNA reads as TGTGCCAGCAAAAAGGACTACCCGTACAATGAGCAGTTCTTC. Protein: CASKKDYPYNEQFF.

This clonotype was found many times. J is TRBJ1-1 and V is TRBV7-2; a weak D match, TRBD1 (6 bases). CDR1 and CDR2 (germline): SGHTA, FQGNSA. The V gene lost 8 bases and the J gene lost 0 bases, with 13 bases spanning the gap. CDR3 size: 14 residues. In DNA, the CDR3 is TGTGCCAGCCCCGAAGGACAGCTGAACACTGAAGCTTTCTTT. This encodes CASPEGQLNTEAFF.

The chain couples TRBV5-5 to TRBJ1-2, with 9 bases lining up with TRBD1. The CDR3 covers 13 residues. Germline V gene data show CDR1 as SGHKS and CDR2 as YYEKEE (reference sequence). Losses at the gene ends were 4 bases for V and 11 bases for J; bases not matched to a gene: 9. CDR3 bases: TGTGCCAGCAGCATATTACAACAGGGGGCATACACCTTC. Translation: CASSILQQGAYTF.

This clonotype was found many times. The V call is TRBV20-1, the J call TRBJ2-7; D is uncertain. The CDR3 runs 11 residues. V was shortened by 4 bases and J by 3 bases, with 7 bases between the two germline ends. Germline values: CDR1 DFQATT, CDR2 SNEGSKA (reference sequence). This CDR3 reads CSAISGYEQYF. Written as DNA, the CDR3 is TGCAGTGCTATCAGTGGCTACGAGCAGTACTTC.

This clonotype has more than one count but fewer than ten. The chain joins TRBV4-1 to TRBJ2-7, with unresolved D. V was clipped by 1 base and J by 0 bases, with 7 bases between them. Germline CDR1 is MGHRA and CDR2 is YSYEKL. This CDR3 contains 14 residues. The CDR3 DNA reads as TGCGCCAGCAGCCAAGGCGTCGGCTCCTACGAGCAGTACTTC. Its protein product is CASSQGVGSYEQYF.

The chain employs TRBV10-3 and TRBJ2-5; the match to TRBD1 covers 9 bases. The J segment lost 4 bases and the V segment lost 3 bases, leaving 15 bases of the junction unmatched. The CDR3 is 18 amino acids. Germline-derived CDR1 and CDR2 are ENHRY and SYGVKD. The CDR3 reads CAISESGQGGGSTETQYF. The CDR3 DNA reads TGTGCCATCAGTGAATCGGGACAGGGTGGCGGGAGTACAGAGACCCAGTACTTC.

This clonotype was found many times. The rearrangement links TRBV7-2 to TRBJ2-7; 12 positions agree with TRBD2. The CDR3 loop spans 17 amino acids. The V gene's germline CDR1 is SGHTA and CDR2 FQGNSA. V lost 5 bases and J lost 0; bases outside the gene matches: 8. The CDR3 reads CASSRGLAGRGSYEQYF. The CDR3 nucleotides read TGTGCCAGCAGCCGCGGACTAGCGGGACGTGGCTCCTACGAGCAGTACTTC. The whole variable domain, remainder taken from reference TRBV7-2 and TRBJ2-7, is GAGVSQSPSNKVTEKGKDVELRCDPISGHTALYWYRQSLGQGLEFLIYFQGNSAPDKSGLPSDRFSAERTGGSVSTLTIQRTQQEDSAVYLCASSRGLAGRGSYEQYFGPGTRLTVT.

The chain joins TRBV5-6 to TRBJ2-7, with 12 bases identical to TRBD2. V lost 0 bases and J lost 0; bases outside the gene matches: 7. The CDR3 is 18 residues long. The germline V gene encodes CDR1 SGHDT and CDR2 YYEEEE. The CDR3 DNA is TGTGCCAGCAGCTTGGCCATAGGGACTAGCGGGCGCTCCTACGAGCAGTACTTC. Its translation: CASSLAIGTSGRSYEQYF. Variable domain in full (rest from reference TRBV5-6 and TRBJ2-7): DAGVTQSPTHLIKTRGQQVTLRCSPKSGHDTVSWYQQALGQGPQFIFQYYEEEERQRGNFPDRFSGHQFPNYSSELNVNALLLGDSALYLCASSLAIGTSGRSYEQYFGPGTRLTVT.

This clonotype was seen a handful of times. The chain carries TRBV18 and TRBJ1-1, with D possibly matching TRBD1 (5 bases). The CDR3 contains 13 residues. Deletions cut 3 bases from V and 7 bases from J, with 12 bases between. Per germline, CDR1 KGHSH and CDR2 LQKENI. The CDR3 protein is CASSPIRGSEAFF. Here the CDR3 DNA reads TGTGCCAGCTCACCGATCCGGGGCAGTGAAGCTTTCTTT.

CDR3 in DNA: TGTGCCAGCAGCTTATTTCGGGAGCAGTTCTTC. It is translated as CASSLFREQFF. J is TRBJ2-1 and V is TRBV7-2, with D hard to call. CDR1 SGHTA and CDR2 FQGNSA come from the germline V gene. This CDR3 has 11 amino acids. V gave up 2 bases and J gave up 10 bases, with 6 bases separating them.

The sample holds a few counts of this clonotype. This chain links TRBV12-5 with TRBJ2-7; D unclear. The CDR3 length is 13 residues. CDR1 and CDR2 from the germline V gene are LGHNT and FRNRAP. Trimming pared 5 bases from V and 3 bases from J, leaving 11 bases between. CDR3 amino acids: CASGLESGYEQYF. Here the CDR3 DNA reads TGTGCTAGTGGTCTGGAATCCGGCTACGAGCAGTACTTC.

Ten or more counts support this clonotype. The CDR3 loop is CAVSRGDQQYF. CDR3 coding DNA: TGTGCCGTTAGCCGCGGGGATCAGCAGTACTTC. The chain uses TRBV7-2 and TRBJ2-7; D is possibly TRBD2 (6 bases). This CDR3 spans 11 amino acids. CDR1 SGHTA and CDR2 FQGNSA come from the germline V gene. V shed 11 bases and J shed 8 bases, with 16 bases lying between them. Full variable domain (rest looked up from reference TRBV7-2 and TRBJ2-7): GAGVSQSPSNKVTEKGKDVELRCDPISGHTALYWYRQSLGQGLEFLIYFQGNSAPDKSGLPSDRFSAERTGGSVSTLTIQRTQQEDSAVYLCAVSRGDQQYFGPGTRLTVT.

This clonotype was observed many times. The chain joins TRBV7-8 to TRBJ2-7; D is perhaps TRBD1 (6 bases). The CDR3 sequence is 15 residues long. Trimming left V 1 base short and J 2 bases short, with 12 bases between. CDR1 SGHVS and CDR2 FQNEAQ come from the germline V gene. CDR3 in amino acids: CASSLGDRTPYEQYF. The CDR3 DNA follows: TGTGCCAGCAGCTTAGGAGACAGGACCCCCTACGAGCAGTACTTC.

This clonotype has only a few counts. The chain has TRBV7-2 and TRBJ1-6; TRBD1 is a possible D gene (5 bases). The CDR3 has 13 amino acids. Germline V gene lookup returns CDR1 SGHTA and CDR2 FQGNSA. V lost 4 bases, J lost 7 bases, and 8 bases lay in between. CDR3 DNA: TGTGCCAGCAGCTCCAGACAGAATTCACCCCTCCACTTT. Translating it yields CASSSRQNSPLHF.

This clonotype showed up many times. The chain couples TRBV2 to TRBJ2-7; 11 bases are shared with TRBD2. V dropped 3 bases and J dropped 0; count of bases not matched to a gene: 7. The CDR3 consists of 17 residues. Germline V lookup: CDR1 SNHLY, CDR2 FYNNEI. The CDR3 DNA is TGTGCCAGCAGTGACCCGCTAGCGGGAGGATCCTCCTACGAGCAGTACTTC. Encoded protein: CASSDPLAGGSSYEQYF.

The chain has TRBV27 and TRBJ1-4; D gene ambiguous. Trimming pared 6 bases from V and 8 bases from J, leaving 22 bases between. The CDR3 is 16 amino acids. From germline, CDR1 is MNHEY and CDR2 SMNVEV (reference sequence). Here the CDR3 reads CASSRARGLKGEKLFF. CDR3 bases: TGTGCCAGCAGCCGAGCCCGAGGGTTAAAGGGAGAAAAACTGTTTTTT.

This clonotype was found many times. V gene TRBV11-2 combines with J gene TRBJ2-7, with 7 nucleotides matching TRBD1. The CDR3 has 13 amino acids. The ends lost 4 bases at V and 3 bases at J; junction bases unmatched: 3. Germline V gene lookup returns CDR1 SGHAT and CDR2 FQNNGV. Here the CDR3 reads CASSSGQRYEQYF. CDR3 nucleotides: TGTGCCAGCAGCTCGGGACAGCGCTACGAGCAGTACTTC.

This clonotype has only a few counts. The chain links TRBV7-9 to TRBJ1-5, with unresolved D. Per the germline V gene, CDR1 is SEHNR and CDR2 is FQNEAQ (reference sequence). V gave up 5 bases and J gave up 5 bases, with 10 bases separating them. The CDR3 contains 13 residues. The CDR3 spells CASSPAGDQPQHF. CDR3 sequence (DNA): TGTGCCAGCAGCCCCGCGGGAGATCAGCCCCAGCATTTT.

This clonotype was seen repeatedly, ten times or more. The chain joins TRBV2 to TRBJ1-5, with TRBD1 matching over 8 bases. Germline V gene data show CDR1 as SNHLY and CDR2 as FYNNEI. V dropped 6 bases and J dropped 7; count of bases not matched to a gene: 5. This CDR3 is built from 13 residues. This CDR3 reads CASRRTGKQPQHF. In DNA form, the CDR3 reads TGTGCCAGCAGAAGGACAGGGAAACAGCCCCAGCATTTT. The full variable domain, rest sourced from reference TRBV2 and TRBJ1-5, is EPEVTQTPSHQVTQMGQEVILRCVPISNHLYFYWYRQILGQKVEFLVSFYNNEISEKSEIFDDQFSVERPDGSNFTLKIRSTKLEDSAMYFCASRRTGKQPQHFGDGTRLSIL.

This clonotype appeared many times. The chain couples TRBV3-1 to TRBJ2-7; D is possibly TRBD1 (6 bases). Trimming left V 1 base short and J 6 bases short, with 19 bases between. Looked up from germline, CDR1 is LGHDT and CDR2 is YNNKEL (reference sequence). The CDR3 has 16 residues. The CDR3 loop is CASSQVGGQRHSEQYF. DNA of the CDR3: TGTGCCAGCAGCCAAGTTGGAGGACAGCGGCACTCCGAGCAGTACTTC.

This clonotype has at least ten counts. The chain uses TRBV28 and TRBJ1-5, with D perhaps matching TRBD1 (5 bases). This CDR3 is 16 amino acids long. Trimming removed 4 bases at V and 3 bases at J, with 16 bases between. The germline V gene encodes CDR1 MDHEN and CDR2 SYDVKM. The CDR3 loop is CASSSPMWGDNQPQHF. CDR3 nucleotide sequence: TGTGCCAGCAGTTCACCTATGTGGGGGGACAATCAGCCCCAGCATTTT.

The table lists this clonotype with many counts. The CDR3 sequence is CASSQGFRTEAFF. In nucleotides, the CDR3 is TGTGCCAGCAGCCAAGGCTTTCGGACTGAAGCTTTCTTT. The chain employs TRBV3-1 and TRBJ1-1; D not certain. The germline CDR1 and CDR2 sequences are LGHDT and YNNKEL (reference sequence). V was trimmed by 1 base and J by 5 bases, leaving 8 bases between them. The CDR3 spans 13 residues.

This clonotype was recorded a few times. This chain joins TRBV10-3 and TRBJ2-3, with TRBD2 identical over 11 bases. This CDR3 spans 18 amino acids. V lost 5 bases to trimming and J lost 2 bases; unmatched junction nucleotides: 12. Germline values: CDR1 ENHRY, CDR2 SYGVKD. CDR3 nucleotides: TGTGCCATCAGTTCTTCAACCTCACTAGCGGGAGTCACAGATACGCAGTATTTT. This translates into CAISSSTSLAGVTDTQYF.

This clonotype has ten or more counts. V gene TRBV27 combines with J gene TRBJ1-6; D call uncertain. CDR3 size: 16 residues. CDR1 is MNHEY and CDR2 is SMNVEV in the germline V gene (reference sequence). V was clipped by 4 bases and J by 1 base, with 11 bases between them. CDR3 region: CASSSTSGSYNSPLHF. DNA of the CDR3: TGTGCCAGCAGTTCAACAAGTGGATCCTATAATTCACCCCTCCACTTT.